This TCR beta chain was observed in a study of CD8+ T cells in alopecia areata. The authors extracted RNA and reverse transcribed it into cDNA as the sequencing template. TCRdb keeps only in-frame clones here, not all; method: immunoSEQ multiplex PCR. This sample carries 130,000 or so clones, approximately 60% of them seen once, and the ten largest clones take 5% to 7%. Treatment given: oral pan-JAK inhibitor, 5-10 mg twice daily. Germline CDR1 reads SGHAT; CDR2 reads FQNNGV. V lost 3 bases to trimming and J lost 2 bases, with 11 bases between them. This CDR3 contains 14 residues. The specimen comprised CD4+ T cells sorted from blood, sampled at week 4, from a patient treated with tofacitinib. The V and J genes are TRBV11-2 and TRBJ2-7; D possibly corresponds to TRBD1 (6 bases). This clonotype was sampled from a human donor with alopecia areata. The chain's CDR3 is CASSFIKGAYEQYF. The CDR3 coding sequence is TGTGCCAGCAGCTTTATAAAGGGGGCCTACGAGCAGTACTTC. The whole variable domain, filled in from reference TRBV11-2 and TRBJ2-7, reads EAGVAQSPRYKIIEKRQSVAFWCNPISGHATLYWYQQILGQGPKLLIQFQNNGVVDDSQLPKDRFSAERLKGVDSTLKIQPAKLEDSAVYLCASSFIKGAYEQYFGPGTRLTVT.